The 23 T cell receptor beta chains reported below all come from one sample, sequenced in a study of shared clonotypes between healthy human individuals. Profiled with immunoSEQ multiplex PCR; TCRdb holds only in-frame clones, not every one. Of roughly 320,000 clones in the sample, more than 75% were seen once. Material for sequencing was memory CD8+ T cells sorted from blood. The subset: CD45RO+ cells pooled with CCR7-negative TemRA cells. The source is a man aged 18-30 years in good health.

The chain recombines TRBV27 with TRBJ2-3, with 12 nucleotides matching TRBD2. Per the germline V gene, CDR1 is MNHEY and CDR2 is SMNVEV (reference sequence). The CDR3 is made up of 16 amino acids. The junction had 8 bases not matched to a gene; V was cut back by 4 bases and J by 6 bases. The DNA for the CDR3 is TGTGCCAGCAGTTCCCGACTAGCGGGAGCGCCGGATACGCAGTATTTT. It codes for CASSSRLAGAPDTQYF.

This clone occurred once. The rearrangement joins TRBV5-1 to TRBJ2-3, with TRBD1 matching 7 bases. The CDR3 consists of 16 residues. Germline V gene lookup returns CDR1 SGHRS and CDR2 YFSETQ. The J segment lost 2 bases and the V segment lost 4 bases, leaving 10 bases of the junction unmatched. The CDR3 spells CASSAQGTRSTDTQYF. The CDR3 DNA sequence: TGCGCCAGCAGCGCACAGGGGACCCGTTCCACAGATACGCAGTATTTT.

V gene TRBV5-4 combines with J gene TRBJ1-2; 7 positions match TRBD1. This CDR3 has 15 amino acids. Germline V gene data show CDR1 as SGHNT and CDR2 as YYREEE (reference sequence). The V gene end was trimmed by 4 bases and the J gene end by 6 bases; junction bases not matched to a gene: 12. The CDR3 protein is CASSPWTGHTDGYTF. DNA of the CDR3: TGTGCCAGCAGCCCGTGGACAGGTCATACGGATGGCTACACCTTC.

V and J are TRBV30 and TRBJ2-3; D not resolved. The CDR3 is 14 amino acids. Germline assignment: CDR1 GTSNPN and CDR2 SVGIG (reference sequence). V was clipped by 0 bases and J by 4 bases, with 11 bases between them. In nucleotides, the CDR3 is TGTGCCTGGAGTGTTTTAGAGAACGCAGATACGCAGTATTTT. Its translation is CAWSVLENADTQYF.

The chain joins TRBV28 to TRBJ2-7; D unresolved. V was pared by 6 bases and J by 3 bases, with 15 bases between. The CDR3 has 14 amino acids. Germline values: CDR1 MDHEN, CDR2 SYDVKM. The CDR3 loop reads CASRPPRVLYEQYF. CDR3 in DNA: TGTGCCAGCAGGCCCCCCAGAGTACTCTACGAGCAGTACTTC.

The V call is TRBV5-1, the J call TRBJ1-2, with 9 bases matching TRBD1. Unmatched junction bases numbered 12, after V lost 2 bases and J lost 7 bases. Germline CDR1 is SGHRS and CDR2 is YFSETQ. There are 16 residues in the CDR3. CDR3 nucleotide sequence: TGCGCCAGCAGCTTAAGGACAGGGGTTATTGGGACTGGCTACACCTTC. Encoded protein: CASSLRTGVIGTGYTF.

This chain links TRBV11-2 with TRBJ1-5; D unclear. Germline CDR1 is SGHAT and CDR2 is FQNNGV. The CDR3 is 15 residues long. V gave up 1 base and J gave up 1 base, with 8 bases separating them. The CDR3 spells CASSLAGMSNQPQHF. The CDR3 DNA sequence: TGTGCCAGCAGCTTAGCTGGGATGAGCAATCAGCCCCAGCATTTT.

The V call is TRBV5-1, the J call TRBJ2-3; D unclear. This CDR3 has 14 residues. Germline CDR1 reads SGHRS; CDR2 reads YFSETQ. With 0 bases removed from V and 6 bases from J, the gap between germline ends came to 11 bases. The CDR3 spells CASSLEDRVDTQYF. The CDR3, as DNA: TGCGCCAGCAGCTTGGAAGACCGCGTGGATACGCAGTATTTT.

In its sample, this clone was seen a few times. The CDR3 is CASSLAGGGWDTQYF. DNA of the CDR3: TGTGCCAGCAGTCTAGCGGGGGGAGGTTGGGATACGCAGTATTTT. V usage is TRBV27 and J usage is TRBJ2-3; 11 bases fit TRBD2. Germline V lookup: CDR1 MNHEY, CDR2 SMNVEV (reference sequence). The CDR3 length is 15 residues. Trimming cost V 5 bases and J 6 bases; bases outside gene matches: 7.

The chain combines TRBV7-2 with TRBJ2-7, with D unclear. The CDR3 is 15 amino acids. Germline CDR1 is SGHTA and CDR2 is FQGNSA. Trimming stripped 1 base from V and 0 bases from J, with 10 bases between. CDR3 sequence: CASSLVGLNSYEQYF. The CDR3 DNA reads TGTGCCAGCAGCTTAGTAGGGTTGAACTCCTACGAGCAGTACTTC.

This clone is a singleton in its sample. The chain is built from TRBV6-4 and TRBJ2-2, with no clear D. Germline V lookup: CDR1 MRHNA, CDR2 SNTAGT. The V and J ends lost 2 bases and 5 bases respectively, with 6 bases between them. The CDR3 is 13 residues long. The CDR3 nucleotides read TGTGCCAGCAGTGACCTAGGGACCGGGGAGCTGTTTTTT. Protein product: CASSDLGTGELFF.

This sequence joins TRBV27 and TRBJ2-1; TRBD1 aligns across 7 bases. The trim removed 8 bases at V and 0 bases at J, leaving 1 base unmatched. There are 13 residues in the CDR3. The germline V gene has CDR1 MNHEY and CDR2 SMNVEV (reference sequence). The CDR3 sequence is CASAGGSYNEQFF. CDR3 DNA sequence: TGTGCCAGCGCAGGGGGCTCCTACAATGAGCAGTTCTTC.

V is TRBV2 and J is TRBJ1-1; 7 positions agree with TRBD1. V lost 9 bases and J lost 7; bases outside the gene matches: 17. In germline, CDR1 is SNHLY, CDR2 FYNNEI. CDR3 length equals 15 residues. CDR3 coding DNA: TGTGCCAGGACAACATCGAGCAACAGGGGCTTTGAAGCTTTCTTT. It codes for CARTTSSNRGFEAFF.

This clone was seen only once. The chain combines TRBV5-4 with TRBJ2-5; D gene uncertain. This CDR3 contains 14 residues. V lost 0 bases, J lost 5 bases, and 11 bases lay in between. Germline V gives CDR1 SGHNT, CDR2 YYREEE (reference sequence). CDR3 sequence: CASSLANEVETQYF. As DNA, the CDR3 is TGTGCCAGCAGCTTGGCCAACGAAGTGGAGACCCAGTACTTC.

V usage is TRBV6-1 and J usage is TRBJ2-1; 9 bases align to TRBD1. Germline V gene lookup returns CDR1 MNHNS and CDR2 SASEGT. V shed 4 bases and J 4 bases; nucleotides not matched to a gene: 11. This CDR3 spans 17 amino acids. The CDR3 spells CASSGSGQGFAYNEQFF. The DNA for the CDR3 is TGTGCCAGCAGTGGATCGGGACAGGGTTTCGCGTACAATGAGCAGTTCTTC.

The CDR3 loop is CASSYSVGPQKYEQYF. CDR3 sequence (DNA): TGTGCCAGCAGTTACTCGGTGGGTCCACAAAAATACGAGCAGTACTTC. The chain recombines TRBV6-5 with TRBJ2-7; D unresolved. The CDR3 loop spans 16 amino acids. Germline loops: CDR1 MNHEY, CDR2 SVGAGI. Trimming stripped 0 bases from V and 4 bases from J, with 16 bases between.

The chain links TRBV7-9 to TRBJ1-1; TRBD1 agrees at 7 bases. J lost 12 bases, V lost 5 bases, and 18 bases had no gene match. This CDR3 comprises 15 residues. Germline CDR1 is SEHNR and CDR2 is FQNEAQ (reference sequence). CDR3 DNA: TGTGCCAGCAGCCCCCAGACAGGGTGGCTCGGGGCGCCTTTCTTT. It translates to CASSPQTGWLGAPFF.

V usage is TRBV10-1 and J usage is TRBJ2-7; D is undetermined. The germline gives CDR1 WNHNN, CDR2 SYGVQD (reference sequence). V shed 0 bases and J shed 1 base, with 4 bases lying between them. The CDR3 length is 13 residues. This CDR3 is CASSESSSYEQYF. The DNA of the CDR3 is TGCGCCAGCAGTGAGTCCAGTTCCTACGAGCAGTACTTC.

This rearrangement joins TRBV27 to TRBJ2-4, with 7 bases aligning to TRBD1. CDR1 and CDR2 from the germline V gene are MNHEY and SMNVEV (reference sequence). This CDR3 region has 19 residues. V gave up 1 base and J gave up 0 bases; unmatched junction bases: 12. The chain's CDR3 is CASSLYQPGQLLAKNIQYF. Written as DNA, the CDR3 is TGTGCCAGCAGTTTATACCAACCGGGACAGCTCCTAGCCAAAAACATTCAGTACTTC.

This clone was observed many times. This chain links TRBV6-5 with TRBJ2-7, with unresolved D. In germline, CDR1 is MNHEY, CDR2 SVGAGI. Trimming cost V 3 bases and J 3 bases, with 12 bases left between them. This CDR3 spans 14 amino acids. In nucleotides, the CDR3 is TGTGCCAGCAGTTATACCCCCAGTAACTACGAGCAGTACTTC. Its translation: CASSYTPSNYEQYF.

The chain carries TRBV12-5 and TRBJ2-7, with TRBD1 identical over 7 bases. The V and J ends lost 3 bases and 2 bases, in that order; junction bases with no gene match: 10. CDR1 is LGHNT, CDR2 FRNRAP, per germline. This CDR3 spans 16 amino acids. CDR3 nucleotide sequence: TGTGCTAGTGGTTTAGTACCCCGGGACAGTCCCTACGAGCAGTACTTC. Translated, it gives CASGLVPRDSPYEQYF.

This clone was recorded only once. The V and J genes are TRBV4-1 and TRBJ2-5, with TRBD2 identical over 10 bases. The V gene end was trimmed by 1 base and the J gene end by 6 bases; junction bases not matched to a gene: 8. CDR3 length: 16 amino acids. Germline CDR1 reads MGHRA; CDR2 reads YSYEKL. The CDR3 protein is CASSQGQREGEQTQYF. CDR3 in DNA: TGCGCCAGCAGCCAAGGGCAGCGGGAGGGGGAGCAGACCCAGTACTTC.

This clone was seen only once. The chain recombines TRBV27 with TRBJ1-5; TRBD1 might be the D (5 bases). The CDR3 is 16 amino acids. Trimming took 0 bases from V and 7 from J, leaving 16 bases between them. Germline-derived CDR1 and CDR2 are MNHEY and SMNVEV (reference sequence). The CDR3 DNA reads TGTGCCAGCAGTTTATCGGTTTCGGGGGTAGACCAGCCCCAGCATTTT. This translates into CASSLSVSGVDQPQHF.